Detailed here is one T cell receptor beta chain. Its target is unknown. The data belong to a study of lymphopenia after photon versus proton radiotherapy. Study-wide results and caveats: After the lymphocyte nadir, photon-treated repertoires showed oligoclonal expansion, especially of CD8+ Temra cells.

In germline, CDR1 is GTSNPN, CDR2 SVGIG (reference sequence). The CDR3 contains 14 residues. V was shortened by 5 bases and J by 3 bases, with 17 bases between the two germline ends. Method: immunoSEQ multiplex PCR; TCRdb's copy keeps in-frame clones and lacks some. The table lists fewer than 20,000 clones, about 85% of them singletons. The rearrangement joins TRBV30 to TRBJ2-7, with D possibly TRBD1 on 6 matching bases. This TCR was sampled from a man aged 65 to 85 with pancreatic cancer. This specimen was peripheral blood, taken from a patient treated with proton-based radiotherapy. As DNA, the CDR3 is TGTGCCTGGGCCAGGGACACCCAGAGCTACGAGCAGTACTTC. Translated: CAWARDTQSYEQYF.